This TCR beta chain was retrieved from a study of blood T cell repertoires in COVID-19 (TCRdb year 2020). Context from the whole study: Samples covering the acute and convalescent phases of COVID-19 were provided by collaborators in the United States, Italy and Spain. The material from the prospective study consisted of cDNA or gDNA derived from T cells, B-cell-depleted T cells, or PBMCs. The dataset comprised deeply sampled blood TCRbeta repertoires from subjects exposed to, actively infected with, or recovered from COVID-19. The repertoires were released in a freely available public database intended as a resource for research on the immune response to SARS-CoV-2. Samples came from the ongoing ImmuneRACE study (first 160 participants) plus 1,254 subjects from 6 global collaborators. Nearly every sample came with metadata listing a de-identified subject ID, COVID-19 status, age in years and sex. Where HLA class I and class II types were available, the types were taken from metadata supplied by the sample provider, not from assay-based typing.

At one collaborating source in Seattle, patients were enrolled during active infection and were followed longitudinally through the course of disease. Collaborating institutions collected whole blood in K2EDTA tubes following their own protocols. For TCRbeta analysis, collaborators shipped samples as frozen whole blood, isolated PBMCs, or DNA extracted from either of those sample types. Counted from cysteine to phenylalanine, this CDR3 has 13 amino acids. The sequence is cut down to CDR3 DNA, 39 bases in frame from base 1. V is cut back by 2 bases and J by 8 bases, with 2 bases in the junction unmatched. Results the study describes overall, beyond this receptor: How much clinical and demographic metadata was included differed by source and by participant, and the metadata was provided uncurated.

Notes on this clone: This clone's antigen is unknown. Base qualities are missing; no much larger clone stands one base away.

TCRbeta CDR3 regions were amplified from genomic DNA by means of the immunoSEQ Assay, a bias-controlled multiplex PCR. Per the authors' processing: Nucleated cell counts per sample were estimated from amplification of reference gene primers within the assay. Sequence reads were collapsed and filtered to measure the absolute abundance of every unique TCRbeta CDR3 rearrangement. Productive Simpson clonality was computed per sample as the square root of Simpson's diversity index over productive rearrangements. TCRdb obtained this table from immuneACCESS and retained in-frame rearrangements with V and J assigned. These tables miss some clones; where compared with another copy, unresolved V genes account for less than half of the shortfall, and the remainder is unexplained. D and trimming were read from the DNA, whereas the V and J calls and clone size are those reported in that table. This sample lists under 150,000 clones; 85% were detected once. The ten biggest clones cover more than 5% of the sample.

The chain employs TRBV12-3 or TRBV12-4 and TRBJ1-5, and TRBD1 matches 8 of the central bases. The sequence came from a woman aged 55-69 years with COVID-19, enrolled during active disease. Sequencing was done on a sample of peripheral blood. The sequence in DNA is TGTGCCAGCAGTTTATTACAGGGGGAGCCCCAGCATTTT. This is translated as CASSLLQGEPQHF.